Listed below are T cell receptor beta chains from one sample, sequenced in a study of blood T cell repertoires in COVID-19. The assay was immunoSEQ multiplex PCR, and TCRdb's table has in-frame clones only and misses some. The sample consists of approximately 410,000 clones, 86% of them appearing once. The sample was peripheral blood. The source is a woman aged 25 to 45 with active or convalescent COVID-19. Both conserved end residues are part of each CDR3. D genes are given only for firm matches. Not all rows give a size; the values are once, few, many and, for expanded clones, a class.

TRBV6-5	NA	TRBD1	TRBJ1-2	CASSSDRGANYGYTF	TGTGCCAGCAGTTCCGACAGGGGAGCTAACTATGGCTACACCTTC
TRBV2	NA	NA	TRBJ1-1	CASSRELNTEAFF	TGTGCCAGCAGCCGGGAATTGAACACTGAAGCTTTCTTT
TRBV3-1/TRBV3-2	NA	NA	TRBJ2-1	CASSRGTAYNEQFF	TGTGCCAGCAGCCGCGGGACAGCCTACAATGAGCAGTTCTTC
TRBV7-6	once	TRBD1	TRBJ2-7	CASSLETGPSYEQYF	TGTGCCAGCAGCTTAGAGACAGGGCCCTCCTACGAGCAGTACTTC
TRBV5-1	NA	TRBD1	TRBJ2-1	CASRAGTGGYEQFF	TGCGCCAGCAGGGCCGGGACAGGGGGCTATGAGCAGTTCTTC
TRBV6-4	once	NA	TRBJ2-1	CASSDALSSYNEQFF	TGTGCCAGCAGTGACGCTCTAAGCTCCTACAATGAGCAGTTCTTC
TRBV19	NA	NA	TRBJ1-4	CASSDTARRVNEKLFF	TGTGCCAGTAGTGACACAGCACGCAGAGTGAATGAAAAACTGTTTTTT
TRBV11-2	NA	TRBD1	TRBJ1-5	CASSLDSGGGQPQHF	TGTGCCAGCAGCTTAGATTCAGGGGGAGGACAGCCCCAGCATTTT
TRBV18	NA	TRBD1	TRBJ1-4	CASSPDRNNEKLFF	TGTGCCAGCTCACCGGACAGGAATAATGAAAAACTGTTTTTT
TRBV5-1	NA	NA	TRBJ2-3	CASSGSWTDTQYF	TGCGCCAGCAGCGGGAGTTGGACAGATACGCAGTATTTT
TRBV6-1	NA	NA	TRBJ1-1	CASSDPQDTEAFF	TGTGCCAGCAGTGATCCCCAGGACACTGAAGCTTTCTTT
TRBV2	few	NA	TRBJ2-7	CASSEAGGDSYEQYF	TGTGCCAGCAGTGAAGCGGGAGGCGACTCCTACGAGCAGTACTTC
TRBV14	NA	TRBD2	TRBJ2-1	CASSQETGTSVYNEQFF	TGTGCCAGCAGCCAAGAGACCGGGACTAGCGTTTACAATGAGCAGTTCTTC
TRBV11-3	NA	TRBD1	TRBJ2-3	CASSPQGQVFGTDTQYF	TGTGCCAGCAGCCCCCAGGGACAGGTGTTTGGCACAGATACGCAGTATTTT
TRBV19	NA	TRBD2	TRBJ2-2	CASSTGLAGGPAGELFF	TGTGCCAGTAGTACTGGACTAGCGGGAGGGCCTGCCGGGGAGCTGTTTTTT
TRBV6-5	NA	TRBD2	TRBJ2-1	CATGPGLAGYNEQFF	TGTGCCACTGGACCGGGACTAGCGGGCTACAATGAGCAGTTCTTC
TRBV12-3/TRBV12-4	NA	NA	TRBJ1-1	CASRRQLNGEAFF	TGTGCCAGCAGGAGACAGCTAAACGGTGAAGCTTTCTTT
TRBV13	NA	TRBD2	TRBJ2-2	CASSKRLAKNTGELFF	TGTGCCAGCAGCAAAAGACTAGCCAAGAACACCGGGGAGCTGTTTTTT
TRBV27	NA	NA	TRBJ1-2	CASSPTQAWYGYTF	TGTGCCAGCAGCCCGACGCAGGCATGGTATGGCTACACCTTC
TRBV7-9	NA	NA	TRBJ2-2	CASSPGNTGELFF	TGTGCCAGCAGCCCAGGGAACACCGGGGAGCTGTTTTTT
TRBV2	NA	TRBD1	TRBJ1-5	CASSEGTGSNQPQHF	TGTGCCAGCAGTGAAGGGACAGGGAGCAATCAGCCCCAGCATTTT
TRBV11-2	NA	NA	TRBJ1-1	CASSLIDRNTEAFF	TGTGCCAGCAGCCTGATCGACAGGAACACTGAAGCTTTCTTT
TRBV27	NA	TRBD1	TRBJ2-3	CASSEDRAPLSTQYF	TGTGCCAGCAGCGAGGACAGGGCCCCTCTCTCTACGCAGTATTTT
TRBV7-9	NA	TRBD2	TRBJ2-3	CASSARLAGIPRFTDTQYF	TGTGCCAGCAGCGCCCGGCTAGCGGGGATCCCCCGCTTCACAGATACGCAGTATTTT
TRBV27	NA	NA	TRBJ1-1	CASSSSDLNTEAFF	TGTGCCAGCAGTTCCTCGGACTTGAACACTGAAGCTTTCTTT
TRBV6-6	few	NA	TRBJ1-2	CASTATGPSRGYTF	TGTGCCAGCACCGCGACAGGCCCCTCTAGGGGCTACACCTTC
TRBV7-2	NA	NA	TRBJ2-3	CASSAYELVSGTDTQYF	TGTGCCAGCAGCGCATACGAACTAGTGAGCGGCACAGATACGCAGTATTTT
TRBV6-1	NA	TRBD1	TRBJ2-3	CASSGGGQGRRDTQYF	TGTGCCAGCAGTGGGGGCGGACAGGGTAGACGTGATACGCAGTATTTT
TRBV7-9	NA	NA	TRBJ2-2	CASSPPNESSLKLFF	TGTGCCAGCAGCCCACCAAATGAGTCGTCCTTGAAGCTGTTTTTT
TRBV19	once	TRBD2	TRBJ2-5	CASSSTSGSGETQYF	TGTGCCAGTAGTAGCACTAGCGGGAGCGGGGAGACCCAGTACTTC
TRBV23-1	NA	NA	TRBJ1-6	CASSQFSPRGPNSPLHF	TGCGCCAGCAGTCAATTTAGCCCACGAGGGCCAAATTCACCCCTCCACTTT
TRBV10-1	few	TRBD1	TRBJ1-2	CASSVSSTGQAELNYGYTF	TGCGCCAGCAGCGTTTCGTCGACGGGACAGGCGGAACTTAACTATGGCTACACCTTC
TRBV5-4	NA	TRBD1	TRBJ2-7	CASSLAGGDEQYF	TGTGCCAGCAGCTTGGCAGGGGGCGACGAGCAGTACTTC
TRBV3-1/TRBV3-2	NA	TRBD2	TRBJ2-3	CASSQSGTSSDTQYF	TGTGCCAGCAGCCAATCGGGGACTAGTTCAGATACGCAGTATTTT
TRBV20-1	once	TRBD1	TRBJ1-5	CSARQGGDQHF	TGCAGTGCTAGGCAGGGGGGAGACCAGCATTTT
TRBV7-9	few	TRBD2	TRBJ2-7	CASTTSGTYYEQYF	TGTGCCAGCACTACTAGCGGGACCTACTACGAGCAGTACTTC
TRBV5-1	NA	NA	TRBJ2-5	CASRYQTGPLETQYF	TGCGCCAGCAGATATCAAACAGGGCCGCTAGAGACCCAGTACTTC